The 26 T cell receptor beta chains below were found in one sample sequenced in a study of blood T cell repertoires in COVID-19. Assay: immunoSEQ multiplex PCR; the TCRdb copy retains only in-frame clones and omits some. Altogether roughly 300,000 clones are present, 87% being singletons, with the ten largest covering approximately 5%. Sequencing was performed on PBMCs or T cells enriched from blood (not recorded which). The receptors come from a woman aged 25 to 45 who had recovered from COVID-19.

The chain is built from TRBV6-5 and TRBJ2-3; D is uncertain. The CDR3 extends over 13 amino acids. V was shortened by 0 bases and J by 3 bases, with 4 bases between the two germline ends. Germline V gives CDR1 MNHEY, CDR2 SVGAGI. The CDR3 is CASSYSTTDTQYF. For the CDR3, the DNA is TGTGCCAGCAGTTACTCGACTACAGATACGCAGTATTTT.

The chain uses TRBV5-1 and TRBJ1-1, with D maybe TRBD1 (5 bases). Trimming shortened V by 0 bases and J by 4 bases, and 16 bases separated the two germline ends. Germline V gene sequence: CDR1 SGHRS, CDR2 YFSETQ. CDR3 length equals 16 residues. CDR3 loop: CASSLVGLGGSTEAFF. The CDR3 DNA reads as TGCGCCAGCAGCTTGGTGGGCCTGGGGGGGTCCACTGAAGCTTTCTTT.

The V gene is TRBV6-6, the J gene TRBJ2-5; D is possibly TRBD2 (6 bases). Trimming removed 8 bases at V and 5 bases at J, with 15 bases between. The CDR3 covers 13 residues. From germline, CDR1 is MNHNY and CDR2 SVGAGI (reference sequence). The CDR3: CASGGTRLETQYF. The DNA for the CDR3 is TGTGCCAGCGGGGGGACCCGCTTGGAGACCCAGTACTTC.

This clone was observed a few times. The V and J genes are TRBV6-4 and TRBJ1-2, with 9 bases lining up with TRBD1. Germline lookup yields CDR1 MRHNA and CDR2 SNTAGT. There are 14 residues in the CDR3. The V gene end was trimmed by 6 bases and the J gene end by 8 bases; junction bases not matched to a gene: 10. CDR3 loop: CASRPRAGQGGYTF. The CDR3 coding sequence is TGTGCCAGCAGACCCCGGGCAGGACAGGGGGGCTACACCTTC.

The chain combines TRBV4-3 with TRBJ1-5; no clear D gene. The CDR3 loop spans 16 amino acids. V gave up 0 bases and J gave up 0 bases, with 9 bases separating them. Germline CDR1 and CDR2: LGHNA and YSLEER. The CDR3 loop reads CASSQDAGNSNQPQHF. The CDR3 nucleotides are TGCGCCAGCAGCCAAGATGCGGGGAATAGCAATCAGCCCCAGCATTTT.

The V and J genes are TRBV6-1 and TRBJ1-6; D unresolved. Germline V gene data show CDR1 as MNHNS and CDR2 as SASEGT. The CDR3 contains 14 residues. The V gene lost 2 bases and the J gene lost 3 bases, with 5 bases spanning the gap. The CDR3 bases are TGTGCCAGCAGTGAACAACTCTATAATTCACCCCTCCACTTT. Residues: CASSEQLYNSPLHF.

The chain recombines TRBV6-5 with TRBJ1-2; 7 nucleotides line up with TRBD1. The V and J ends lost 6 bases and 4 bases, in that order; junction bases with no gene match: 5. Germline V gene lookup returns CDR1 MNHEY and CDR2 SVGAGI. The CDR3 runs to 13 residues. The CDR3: CASRAQGSYGYTF. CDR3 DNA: TGTGCCAGCAGAGCACAGGGGAGCTATGGCTACACCTTC.

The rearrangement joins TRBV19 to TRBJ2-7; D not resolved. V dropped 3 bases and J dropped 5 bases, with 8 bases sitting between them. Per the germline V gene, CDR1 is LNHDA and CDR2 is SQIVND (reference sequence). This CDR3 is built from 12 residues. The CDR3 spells CASSISGNEQYF. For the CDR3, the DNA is TGTGCCAGTAGTATCTCGGGTAACGAGCAGTACTTC.

CDR3 residues: CASSARGTGNTEAFF. In DNA form, the CDR3 reads TGTGCCAGCAGCGCCCGCGGGACAGGCAACACTGAAGCTTTCTTT. The chain recombines TRBV11-3 with TRBJ1-1; TRBD1 matches at 8 bases. The V segment lost 5 bases and the J segment 2 bases; nucleotides outside the gene matches: 7. Germline values: CDR1 SGHNT, CDR2 YENEEA. The CDR3 runs to 15 residues. Combining the CDR3 with reference TRBV11-3 and TRBJ1-1 gives the whole variable domain EAGVVQSPRYKIIEKKQPVAFWCNPISGHNTLYWYLQNLGQGPELLIRYENEEAVDDSQLPKDRFSAERLKGVDSTLKIQPAELGDSAVYLCASSARGTGNTEAFFGQGTRLTVV.

DNA for the CDR3: TGTGCCAGCAGATCCTTAGCGGTAGATACGCAGTATTTT. Translating gives CASRSLAVDTQYF. The chain couples TRBV12-3 or TRBV12-4 to TRBJ2-3; TRBD2 is a possible D gene (6 bases). The germline V and J ends were trimmed by 6 bases and 5 bases, with 12 bases remaining between them. CDR3 size: 13 residues.

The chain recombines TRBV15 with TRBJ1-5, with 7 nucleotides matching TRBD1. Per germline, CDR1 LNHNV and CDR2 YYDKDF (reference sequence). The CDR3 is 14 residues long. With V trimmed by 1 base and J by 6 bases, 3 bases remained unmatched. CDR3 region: CATSRVGGGQPQHF. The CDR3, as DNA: TGTGCCACCAGCAGAGTAGGGGGCGGTCAGCCCCAGCATTTT.

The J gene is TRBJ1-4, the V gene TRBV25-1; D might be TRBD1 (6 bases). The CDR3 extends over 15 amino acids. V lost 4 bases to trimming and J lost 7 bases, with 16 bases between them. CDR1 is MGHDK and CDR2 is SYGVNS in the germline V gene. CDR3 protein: CASSGFTGLGEKLFF. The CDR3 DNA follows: TGTGCCAGCAGTGGATTTACAGGGTTAGGTGAAAAACTGTTTTTT.

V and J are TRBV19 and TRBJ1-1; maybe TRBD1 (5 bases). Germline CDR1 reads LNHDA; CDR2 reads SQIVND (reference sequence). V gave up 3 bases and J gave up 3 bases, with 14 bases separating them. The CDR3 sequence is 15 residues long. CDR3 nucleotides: TGTGCCAGTAGTATTTCCCTGGGGCGGTACACTGAAGCTTTCTTT. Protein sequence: CASSISLGRYTEAFF. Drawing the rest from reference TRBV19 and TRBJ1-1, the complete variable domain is DGGITQSPKYLFRKEGQNVTLSCEQNLNHDAMYWYRQDPGQGLRLIYYSQIVNDFQKGDIAEGYSVSREKKESFPLTVTSAQKNPTAFYLCASSISLGRYTEAFFGQGTRLTVV.

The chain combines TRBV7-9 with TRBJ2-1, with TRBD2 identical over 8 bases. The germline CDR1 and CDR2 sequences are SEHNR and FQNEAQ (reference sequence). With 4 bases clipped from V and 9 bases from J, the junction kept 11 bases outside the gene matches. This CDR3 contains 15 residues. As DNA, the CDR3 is TGTGCCAGCAGCTCCCGGGAGGCCCGGGAGGGTGAGCAGTTCTTC. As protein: CASSSREAREGEQFF.

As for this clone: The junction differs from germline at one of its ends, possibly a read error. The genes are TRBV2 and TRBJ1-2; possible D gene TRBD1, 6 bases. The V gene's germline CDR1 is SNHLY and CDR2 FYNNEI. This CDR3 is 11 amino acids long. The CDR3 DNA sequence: TGTGCCAGCAGTGAAGGGGGACAACACCACTTC. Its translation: CASSEGGQHHF.

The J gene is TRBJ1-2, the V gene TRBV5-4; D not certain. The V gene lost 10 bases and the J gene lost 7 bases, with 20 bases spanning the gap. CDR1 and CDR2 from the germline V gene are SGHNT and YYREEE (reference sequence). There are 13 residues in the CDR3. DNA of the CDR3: TGTGCCTCCACGGACGCCGGGAGAAGTGGCTACACCTTC. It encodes CASTDAGRSGYTF.

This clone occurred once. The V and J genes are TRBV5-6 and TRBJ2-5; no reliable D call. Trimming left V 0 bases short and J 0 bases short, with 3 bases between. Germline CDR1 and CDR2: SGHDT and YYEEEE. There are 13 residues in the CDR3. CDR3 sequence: CASSLDYQETQYF. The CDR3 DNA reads TGTGCCAGCAGCTTGGACTACCAAGAGACCCAGTACTTC.

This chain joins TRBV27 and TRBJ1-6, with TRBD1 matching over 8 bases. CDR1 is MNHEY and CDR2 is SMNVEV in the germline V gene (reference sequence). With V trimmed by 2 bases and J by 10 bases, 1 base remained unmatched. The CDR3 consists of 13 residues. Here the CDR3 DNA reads TGTGCCAGCAGTTTAGGGACAGGCTCACCCCTCCACTTT. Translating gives CASSLGTGSPLHF.

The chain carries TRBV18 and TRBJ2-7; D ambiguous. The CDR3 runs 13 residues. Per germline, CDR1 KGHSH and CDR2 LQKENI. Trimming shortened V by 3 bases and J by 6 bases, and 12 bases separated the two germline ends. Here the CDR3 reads CASSPLEAGEQYF. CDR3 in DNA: TGTGCCAGCTCACCTCTAGAGGCTGGCGAGCAGTACTTC.

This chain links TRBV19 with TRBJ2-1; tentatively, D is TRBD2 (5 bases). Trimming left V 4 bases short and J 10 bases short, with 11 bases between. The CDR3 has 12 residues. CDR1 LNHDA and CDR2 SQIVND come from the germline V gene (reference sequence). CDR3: CASSTLRGEQFF. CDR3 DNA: TGTGCCAGTAGTACTCTTCGAGGGGAGCAGTTCTTC.

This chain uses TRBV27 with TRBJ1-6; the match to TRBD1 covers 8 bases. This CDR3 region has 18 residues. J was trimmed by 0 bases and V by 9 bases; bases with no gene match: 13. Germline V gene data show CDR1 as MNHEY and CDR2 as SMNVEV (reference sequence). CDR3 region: CASARTGTGGSYNSPLHF. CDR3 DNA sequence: TGTGCCAGTGCACGGACAGGGACGGGAGGCTCCTATAATTCACCCCTCCACTTT.

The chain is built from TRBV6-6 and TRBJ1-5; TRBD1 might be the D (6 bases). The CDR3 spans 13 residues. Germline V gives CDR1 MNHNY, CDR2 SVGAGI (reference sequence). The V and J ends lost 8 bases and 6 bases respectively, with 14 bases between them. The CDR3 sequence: CASCTGTGQPQHF. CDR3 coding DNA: TGTGCCAGCTGTACAGGGACGGGTCAGCCCCAGCATTTT.

The CDR3 spells CASPWGRQYGYTF. Here the CDR3 DNA reads TGTGCCAGCCCCTGGGGGAGGCAGTATGGCTACACCTTC. The V call is TRBV5-8, the J call TRBJ1-2; TRBD1 is a possible D gene (5 bases). Germline CDR1 and CDR2: SGHTS and YDEGEE. Deletions cut 7 bases from V and 5 bases from J, with 15 bases between. This CDR3 contains 13 residues.

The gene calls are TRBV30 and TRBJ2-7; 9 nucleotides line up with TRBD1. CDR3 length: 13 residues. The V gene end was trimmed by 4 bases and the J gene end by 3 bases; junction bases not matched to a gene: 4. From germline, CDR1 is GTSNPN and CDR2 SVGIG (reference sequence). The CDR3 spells CAWNRGLIYEQYF. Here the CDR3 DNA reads TGTGCCTGGAACAGGGGGCTTATCTACGAGCAGTACTTC.

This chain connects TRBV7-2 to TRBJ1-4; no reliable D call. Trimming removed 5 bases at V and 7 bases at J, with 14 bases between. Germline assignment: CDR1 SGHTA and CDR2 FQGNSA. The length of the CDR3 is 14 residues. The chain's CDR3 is CASSPNRGGEKLFF. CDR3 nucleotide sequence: TGTGCCAGCAGCCCTAATCGGGGAGGTGAAAAACTGTTTTTT.

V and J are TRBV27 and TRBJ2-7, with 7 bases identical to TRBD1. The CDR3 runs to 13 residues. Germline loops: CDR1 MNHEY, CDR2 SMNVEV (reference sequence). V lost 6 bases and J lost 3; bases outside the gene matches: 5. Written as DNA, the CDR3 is TGTGCCAGCAGCAACACAGGGGACTACGAGCAGTACTTC. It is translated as CASSNTGDYEQYF.